The source of this TCR beta chain is a study of blood T cell repertoires in COVID-19. Study-wide context: T cells, B-cell-depleted T cells, or PBMCs provided the cDNA or gDNA that served as material.

The table came from immunoSEQ multiplex PCR; TCRdb's copy has only in-frame clones and leaves some out. The sample shows approximately 270,000 clones, 70% to 90% of them seen only once. The age range of participants was about 18 to 100 years, with residence in fewer than 25 US areas. Cohort placement rested on clinical history that participants reported themselves. Cohort 3 recovery required two negative PCRs, clearance, or symptom resolution. V lost 2 bases to trimming and J lost 4 bases, with 11 bases between them. Germline CDR1 SGHAT, CDR2 FQNNGV. The CDR3 has 15 amino acids. This receptor was taken from a woman aged 50 to 60 who had recovered from COVID-19. V usage is TRBV11-2 and J usage is TRBJ2-2, with no clear D. Sequenced sample: PBMCs or T cells enriched from blood (not recorded which). CDR3 nucleotide sequence: TGTGCCAGCAGCTTATCTTACGGTCGCACCGGGGAGCTGTTTTTT. Amino acids: CASSLSYGRTGELFF.